This T cell receptor (beta chain) stems from a study of blood T cell repertoires in COVID-19. Study context: Acute-phase and convalescent COVID-19 samples originated in the United States, Italy and Spain. PBMCs, B-cell-depleted T cells, or T cells were the source of the cDNA or gDNA that made up the material.

Resolution of symptoms, clearance, or two negative PCRs was present in recovered Cohort 3 donors. Germline lookup yields CDR1 KGHSH and CDR2 LQKENI. This CDR3 is 13 amino acids long. With 5 bases removed from V and 8 bases from J, the gap between germline ends came to 10 bases. TCRdb's copy holds only in-frame clones and misses some; the assay was immunoSEQ multiplex PCR. The table includes a few hundred thousand clones, around 90% detected once. J is TRBJ1-6 and V is TRBV18; possibly TRBD1 for D (6 bases). This clonotype originated in a young woman who had recovered from COVID-19. The specimen sequenced was PBMCs or T cells enriched from blood (not recorded which). The CDR3 reads CASSVDSHSPLHF. The CDR3 bases are TGTGCCAGCTCAGTGGACAGCCATTCACCCCTCCACTTT.